A single sample gave rise to the 25 T cell receptor beta chains below, sequenced in a study of T cell responses to AZD1222 COVID-19 vaccine. Generated by immunoSEQ multiplex PCR, the TCRdb table keeps only in-frame clones and is missing some. The table has approximately 140,000 clones, under 95% seen once; the top ten hold 5.2%. Source: peripheral blood, taken on day 0 of AZD1222 vaccination. These receptors were obtained from an adult in good health.

This chain joins TRBV6-5 and TRBJ2-2; D not certain. The CDR3 runs to 15 residues. The germline V and J ends were trimmed by 0 bases and 6 bases, with 11 bases remaining between them. Germline CDR1 and CDR2: MNHEY and SVGAGI. CDR3 residues: CASSYSTSAPGELFF. CDR3 nucleotide sequence: TGTGCCAGCAGTTACTCGACTTCGGCCCCCGGGGAGCTGTTTTTT.

J is TRBJ1-1 and V is TRBV7-2, with D perhaps TRBD1 (6 bases). Trimming took 4 bases from V and 5 from J, leaving 11 bases between them. CDR1 is SGHTA and CDR2 is FQGNSA in the germline V gene. The CDR3 sequence is 13 residues long. CDR3 sequence reads: CASSYRVGTEAFF. CDR3 DNA sequence: TGTGCCAGCAGCTACAGGGTGGGGACTGAAGCTTTCTTT. Combining the CDR3 with reference TRBV7-2 and TRBJ1-1 gives the whole variable domain GAGVSQSPSNKVTEKGKDVELRCDPISGHTALYWYRQSLGQGLEFLIYFQGNSAPDKSGLPSDRFSAERTGGSVSTLTIQRTQQEDSAVYLCASSYRVGTEAFFGQGTRLTVV.

The J gene is TRBJ1-2, the V gene TRBV28; D is undetermined. This CDR3 spans 14 amino acids. The ends were cut back, 4 bases at V and 6 bases at J, with 15 bases in the middle. Germline values: CDR1 MDHEN, CDR2 SYDVKM. CDR3 sequence (DNA): TGTGCCAGCAGTTCCCCATCAGCCGCTCATGGCTACACCTTC. The encoded protein is CASSSPSAAHGYTF.

The rearrangement links TRBV18 to TRBJ1-5; D is possibly TRBD1 (6 bases). The CDR3 length is 14 residues. CDR1 and CDR2 (germline): KGHSH, LQKENI. V was pared by 6 bases and J by 2 bases, with 11 bases between. CDR3 sequence: CASSPTGGNQPQHF. The CDR3 coding sequence is TGTGCCAGCTCGCCGACAGGAGGCAATCAGCCCCAGCATTTT.

This clone was observed once. J is TRBJ2-5 and V is TRBV7-2; TRBD1 aligns across 11 bases. The germline CDR1 and CDR2 sequences are SGHTA and FQGNSA. The CDR3 is 16 amino acids. V trimming: 4 bases; J trimming: 4 bases; junction bases outside the gene matches: 8. The CDR3 nucleotides are TGTGCCAGCAGCTCCCCGGCCGGGACAGGGGGAGAGACCCAGTACTTC. It translates to CASSSPAGTGGETQYF.

This rearrangement joins TRBV3-1 (or the pseudogene TRBV3-2) to TRBJ2-7, with 7 bases fitting TRBD2. Unmatched junction bases numbered 11, after V lost 8 bases and J lost 4 bases. The V gene's germline CDR1 is LGHDT and CDR2 YNNKEL (reference sequence). The CDR3 sequence is 14 residues long. The CDR3 DNA sequence: TGTGCCAGCTCCCCCCGGGGCGGGAGTTACGAGCAGTACTTC. It translates to CASSPRGGSYEQYF.

The V gene is TRBV7-3, the J gene TRBJ1-1; D remains unclear. V was cut by 6 bases and J by 0 bases, with 8 bases left in between. The CDR3 loop spans 13 amino acids. In germline, CDR1 is SGHTA, CDR2 FQGTGA. CDR3 DNA: TGTGCCAGCAGGAGCGGGGTGAACACTGAAGCTTTCTTT. Translating gives CASRSGVNTEAFF.

V and J are TRBV11-3 and TRBJ1-6, with no clear D. Trimming stripped 5 bases from V and 7 bases from J, with 12 bases between. From germline, CDR1 is SGHNT and CDR2 YENEEA. The CDR3 has 14 amino acids. CDR3 DNA: TGTGCCAGCAGCGTCGGCACGGCCAATTCACCCCTCCACTTT. It yields the protein CASSVGTANSPLHF.

The gene calls are TRBV6-2 or TRBV6-3 and TRBJ1-1; D is uncertain. Per the germline V gene, CDR1 is MNHEY and CDR2 is SVGEGT. V was trimmed by 6 bases and J by 6 bases, leaving 20 bases between them. The CDR3 spans 15 residues. The CDR3 here is CASSPKLGLSAEAFF. CDR3 DNA sequence: TGTGCCAGCAGCCCGAAGCTCGGGCTCTCGGCTGAAGCTTTCTTT.

The V and J genes are TRBV4-2 and TRBJ1-4; D is unresolved. Germline V CDR1 and CDR2: LGHNA, YNFKEQ. This CDR3 is built from 14 residues. V was pared by 1 base and J by 8 bases, with 11 bases between. This CDR3 reads CASSQVRAAEKLFF. The CDR3 DNA sequence: TGTGCCAGCAGCCAAGTAAGAGCCGCGGAAAAACTGTTTTTT.

V gene TRBV19 combines with J gene TRBJ2-2; D unresolved. Germline loops: CDR1 LNHDA, CDR2 SQIVND (reference sequence). The CDR3 loop spans 16 amino acids. V was cut by 2 bases and J by 1 base, with 11 bases left in between. The CDR3 sequence: CASSIRQIWNTGELFF. The CDR3, as DNA: TGTGCCAGTAGTATAAGGCAAATATGGAACACCGGGGAGCTGTTTTTT.

The chain joins TRBV7-9 to TRBJ1-2; unclear D gene. V dropped 5 bases and J dropped 2 bases, with 12 bases sitting between them. Germline CDR1 SEHNR, CDR2 FQNEAQ (reference sequence). The length of the CDR3 is 14 residues. CDR3 loop: CASSTDPRNYGYTF. The CDR3 nucleotides read TGTGCCAGCAGCACGGATCCCCGAAACTATGGCTACACCTTC.

The rearrangement joins TRBV10-3 to TRBJ1-3; a weak D match, TRBD1 (5 bases). The CDR3 covers 15 residues. Germline V gene sequence: CDR1 ENHRY, CDR2 SYGVKD. Trimming left V 2 bases short and J 4 bases short, with 12 bases between. The DNA of the CDR3 is TGTGCCATCAGTGAGCTCGGGGGGGTAGGAAACACCATATATTTT. Its translation is CAISELGGVGNTIYF.

The chain uses TRBV2 and TRBJ1-1; D might be TRBD1 (6 bases). Per germline, CDR1 SNHLY and CDR2 FYNNEI. The V gene lost 6 bases and the J gene lost 11 bases, with 25 bases spanning the gap. The CDR3 consists of 15 residues. For the CDR3, the DNA is TGTGCCAGCAGCCCCTATGTCGGGGGCCTGACTGCGGCTTTCTTT. Its translation: CASSPYVGGLTAAFF.

The chain has TRBV27 and TRBJ1-6; no clear D. The CDR3 extends over 15 amino acids. CDR1 MNHEY and CDR2 SMNVEV come from the germline V gene (reference sequence). Between the trimmed V and J ends, which lost 5 bases and 9 bases, there was a span of 17 bases. CDR3 loop: CASSVDGSGVSPLHF. The CDR3 bases are TGTGCCAGCAGTGTAGACGGATCCGGGGTTTCACCCCTCCACTTT.

This rearrangement joins TRBV11-3 to TRBJ1-5; no clear D. CDR1 and CDR2 from the germline V gene are SGHNT and YENEEA. V gave up 6 bases and J gave up 1 base, with 19 bases separating them. The CDR3 length is 17 residues. CDR3 nucleotides: TGTGCCAGCAGTCCCCCTTGGAGGCTAGGGAGCAATCAGCCCCAGCATTTT. The encoded protein is CASSPPWRLGSNQPQHF.

This chain joins TRBV6-1 and TRBJ1-1; D not resolved. Germline values: CDR1 MNHNS, CDR2 SASEGT. V lost 0 bases, J lost 5 bases, and 13 bases lay in between. The CDR3 totals 15 residues. The CDR3 reads CASSEALGIGTEAFF. CDR3 nucleotides: TGTGCCAGCAGTGAAGCGCTAGGGATCGGGACTGAAGCTTTCTTT.

The chain couples TRBV4-3 to TRBJ2-7; D perhaps matches TRBD1 (5 bases). V was clipped by 3 bases and J by 2 bases, with 14 bases between them. The CDR3 contains 15 residues. The germline gives CDR1 LGHNA, CDR2 YSLEER. CDR3 nucleotide sequence: TGCGCCAGCAGCCAGGTGGGAATGACAGCCTACGAGCAGTACTTC. This codes for CASSQVGMTAYEQYF.

This chain joins TRBV10-3 and TRBJ1-2; the match to TRBD1 covers 12 bases. CDR3 length: 15 amino acids. V was pared by 4 bases and J by 3 bases, with 3 bases of the junction left unmatched. Germline V CDR1 and CDR2: ENHRY, SYGVKD. The CDR3 is CAISVGTGGHYGYTF. DNA for the CDR3: TGTGCCATCAGTGTAGGGACAGGGGGCCACTATGGCTACACCTTC.

The chain employs TRBV7-9 and TRBJ1-6; 7 nucleotides agree with TRBD1. J lost 7 bases, V lost 3 bases, and 6 bases had no gene match. Germline assignment: CDR1 SEHNR and CDR2 FQNEAQ (reference sequence). CDR3 size: 15 residues. CDR3 loop: CASSLLGGANSPLHF. CDR3 in DNA: TGTGCCAGCAGCTTGTTAGGGGGCGCAAATTCACCCCTCCACTTT.

The chain carries TRBV7-3 and TRBJ1-3, with D hard to call. The germline CDR1 and CDR2 sequences are SGHTA and FQGTGA. The CDR3 totals 15 residues. V lost 2 bases, J lost 0 bases, and 8 bases lay in between. The CDR3 reads CASSLSSDSGNTIYF. The CDR3 DNA is TGTGCCAGCAGCTTATCCTCCGACTCTGGAAACACCATATATTTT.

The V call is TRBV4-3, the J call TRBJ1-2; TRBD1 matches 7 bases. Germline V gene lookup returns CDR1 LGHNA and CDR2 YSLEER. This CDR3 has 15 amino acids. After removal of 1 base from V and 5 bases from J, the junction contained 7 bases not matched to a gene. CDR3 protein: CASSQVGQKKYGYTF. The CDR3 nucleotides are TGCGCCAGCAGCCAAGTGGGACAGAAAAAATATGGCTACACCTTC.

The rearrangement joins TRBV27 to TRBJ1-2, with TRBD1 as a possible D gene (6 bases). V was shortened by 2 bases and J by 3 bases, with 13 bases between the two germline ends. The CDR3 contains 15 residues. Germline CDR1 MNHEY, CDR2 SMNVEV (reference sequence). CDR3: CASSLMRPGDYGYTF. CDR3 coding DNA: TGTGCCAGCAGTTTAATGCGACCAGGGGACTATGGCTACACCTTC.

The gene calls are TRBV28 and TRBJ2-7; TRBD2 aligns across 12 bases. The ends lost 6 bases at V and 7 bases at J; junction bases unmatched: 10. The V gene's germline CDR1 is MDHEN and CDR2 SYDVKM. The CDR3 length is 15 residues. The CDR3 DNA is TGTGCCAGCAGCTCCCCGACTAGCGGGAGAGAGGAGCAGTACTTC. Amino acid sequence: CASSSPTSGREEQYF. Supplemented by reference TRBV28 and TRBJ2-7, the full variable domain reads DVKVTQSSRYLVKRTGEKVFLECVQDMDHENMFWYRQDPGLGLRLIYFSYDVKMKEKGDIPEGYSVSREKKERFSLILESASTNQTSMYLCASSSPTSGREEQYFGPGTRLTVT.

This rearrangement joins TRBV7-2 to TRBJ1-5; no clear D. V was pared by 5 bases and J by 9 bases, with 11 bases between. Germline-derived CDR1 and CDR2 are SGHTA and FQGNSA. This CDR3 comprises 12 residues. The CDR3 DNA reads TGTGCCAGCAGCGCACCCTCGGGGCCCCAGCATTTT. Translating it yields CASSAPSGPQHF. The full variable domain, in which reference TRBV7-2 and TRBJ1-5 provide the parts outside the CDR3, is GAGVSQSPSNKVTEKGKDVELRCDPISGHTALYWYRQSLGQGLEFLIYFQGNSAPDKSGLPSDRFSAERTGGSVSTLTIQRTQQEDSAVYLCASSAPSGPQHFGDGTRLSIL.